The entry that follows covers one TCR beta chain sequence. What it recognizes is unknown. The data were produced by immunoSEQ multiplex PCR, yet TCRdb's version contains in-frame clones alone and is incomplete. The sample lists around 55,000 clones, less than 85% occurring once. These data belong to a study of lymphopenia after photon versus proton radiotherapy. Regarding the study as a whole: Relative stability marked proton patients; photon patients lost diversity and naive cells. Larger post-nadir TCR diversity loss correlated inversely with survival in deceased patients. Survival link was tested only in deceased patients; proton benefit remains a possibility. Post-nadir diversity loss with photons came from oligoclonal expansion, particularly CD8+ Temra cells.

The CDR3 spans 14 residues. Germline CDR1 and CDR2: MDHEN and SYDVKM. Trimming removed 8 bases at V and 9 bases at J, with 20 bases between. The sample consisted of peripheral blood, taken from a patient treated with proton-based radiotherapy. The sequence was collected from a man in his sixties with pancreatic cancer. The V call is TRBV28, the J call TRBJ2-1, with D possibly being TRBD2 (5 bases). In DNA form, the CDR3 reads TGTGCCAGCGGACTGACGACTCGGTCGGCTGAGCAGTTCTTC. Translation: CASGLTTRSAEQFF. The full variable domain, its missing parts supplied by reference TRBV28 and TRBJ2-1, is DVKVTQSSRYLVKRTGEKVFLECVQDMDHENMFWYRQDPGLGLRLIYFSYDVKMKEKGDIPEGYSVSREKKERFSLILESASTNQTSMYLCASGLTTRSAEQFFGPGTRLTVL.